This T cell receptor beta chain was identified during a study of blood T cell repertoires in COVID-19. Study-wide background: Some COVID-19 samples were acute and others convalescent; all came from the United States, Italy and Spain. Sample material is recorded as cDNA or gDNA derived from T cells, B-cell-depleted T cells, or PBMCs.

Clones were sequenced by immunoSEQ multiplex PCR, and TCRdb holds only the in-frame ones, with some missing. The repertoire holds more than 200,000 clones, with roughly 80% as singletons. This TCR was sampled from a woman aged 40 to 50 with active or convalescent COVID-19. Material: peripheral blood.

Written as DNA, the CDR3 is TGTGCCAGCAGGGAGACAGGGACCGGGGAGCTGTTTTTT. Translating gives CASRETGTGELFF. The chain joins TRBV12-3 or TRBV12-4 to TRBJ2-2; 7 bases fit TRBD1. J gave up 5 bases and V 6 bases, and 3 bases lay outside the gene matches. The CDR3 spans 13 residues.